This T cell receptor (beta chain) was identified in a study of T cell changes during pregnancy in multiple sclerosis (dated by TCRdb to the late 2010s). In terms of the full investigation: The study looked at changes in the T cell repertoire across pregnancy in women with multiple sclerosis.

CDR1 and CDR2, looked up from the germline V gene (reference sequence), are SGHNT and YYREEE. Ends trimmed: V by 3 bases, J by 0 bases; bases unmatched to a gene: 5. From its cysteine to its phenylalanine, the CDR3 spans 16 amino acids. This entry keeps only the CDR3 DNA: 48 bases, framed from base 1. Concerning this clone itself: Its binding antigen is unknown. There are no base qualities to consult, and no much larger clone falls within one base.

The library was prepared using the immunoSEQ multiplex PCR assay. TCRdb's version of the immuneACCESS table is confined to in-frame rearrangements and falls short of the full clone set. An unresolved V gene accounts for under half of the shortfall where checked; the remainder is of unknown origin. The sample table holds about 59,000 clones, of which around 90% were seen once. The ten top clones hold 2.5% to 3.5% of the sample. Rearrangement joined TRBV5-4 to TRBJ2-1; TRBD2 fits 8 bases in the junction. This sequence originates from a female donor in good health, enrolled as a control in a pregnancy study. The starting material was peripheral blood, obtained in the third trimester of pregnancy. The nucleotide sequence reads TGTGCCAGCAGCTCGGGGGGGGATCCCTCCTACAATGAGCAGTTCTTC. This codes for CASSSGGDPSYNEQFF.